What follows are 15 T cell receptor beta chains derived from one specimen sequenced in a study of memory CD4+ T cells and cytomegalovirus serostatus (dated by TCRdb to between 2019 and 2020). Single viable CD3+CD4+CD8-CD45RO+ cells were sorted as memory CD4+ T cells on a FACSAria II. Libraries were made using the immunoSEQ multiplex PCR assay. TCRdb holds this immuneACCESS table with in-frame rearrangements only. Some clones are missing; in checked studies, unresolved V genes explain under half, and the rest has no known cause. This sample is represented by approximately 46,000 clones; over 60% of them were singletons. In total, the top ten clones hold 0.95% to 1.2% of the sample. Sequencing was performed on memory CD4+ T cells from blood. These receptors all come from an adult in good health and CMV-seronegative.

The chain is built from TRBV12-5 and TRBJ2-1; D possibly corresponds to TRBD2 (7 bases). Trimming shortened V by 7 bases and J by 2 bases, and 15 bases separated the two germline ends. This CDR3 comprises 15 residues. Germline-derived CDR1 and CDR2 are LGHNT and FRNRAP. The CDR3 DNA reads as TGTGCTAGTGCCCGGAGGGGGGGAACCTACAATGAGCAGTTCTTC. Residues: CASARRGGTYNEQFF.

The rearrangement links TRBV5-4 to TRBJ1-6; unclear D gene. Trimming left V 3 bases short and J 6 bases short, with 10 bases between. CDR3 size: 14 residues. The V gene's germline CDR1 is SGHNT and CDR2 YYREEE (reference sequence). The CDR3 sequence is CASSSERFNSPLHF. Here the CDR3 DNA reads TGTGCCAGCAGCTCCGAAAGGTTTAATTCACCCCTCCACTTT.

This chain connects TRBV11-2 to TRBJ2-5; a possible D gene is TRBD1 (6 bases). Trimming took off 7 bases at V and 1 base at J, with 13 bases between the two ends. This CDR3 is built from 14 residues. The germline gives CDR1 SGHAT, CDR2 FQNNGV. The CDR3 here is CASTPQGGQETQYF. CDR3 sequence (DNA): TGTGCCAGCACCCCCCAAGGGGGCCAAGAGACCCAGTACTTC.

V usage is TRBV5-1 and J usage is TRBJ1-4; a possible D gene is TRBD1 (5 bases). The CDR3 sequence is 13 residues long. Deletions cut 3 bases from V and 5 bases from J, with 8 bases between. Germline V gene data show CDR1 as SGHRS and CDR2 as YFSETQ. The CDR3 sequence: CASSSDRNEKLFF. CDR3 DNA: TGCGCCAGCAGCTCCGACAGAAATGAAAAACTGTTTTTT.

The CDR3 nucleotides are TGTGCCAGTAGCGAGCCGAGGGGGAGGGGGCGTAATCAGCCCCAGCATTTT. This codes for CASSEPRGRGRNQPQHF. This chain joins TRBV19 and TRBJ1-5; 7 bases map to TRBD1. The CDR3 has 17 residues. Trimming cost V 6 bases and J 4 bases; bases outside gene matches: 15. The germline CDR1 and CDR2 sequences are LNHDA and SQIVND (reference sequence).

The chain recombines TRBV5-1 with TRBJ1-1; no clear D. The V end was cut by 3 bases, the J end by 7 bases, with 7 bases between. The germline gives CDR1 SGHRS, CDR2 YFSETQ. CDR3 length: 11 residues. The CDR3 nucleotides are TGCGCCAGCAGCTCGTCAATTGAAGCTTTCTTT. Translating gives CASSSSIEAFF.

This clone was recorded once. The chain joins TRBV10-3 to TRBJ2-1; 10 bases line up with TRBD2. After removal of 4 bases from V and 3 bases from J, the junction contained 6 bases not matched to a gene. The CDR3 has 16 residues. Germline loops: CDR1 ENHRY, CDR2 SYGVKD. The CDR3 protein is CAISAASGGDYNEQFF. For the CDR3, the DNA is TGTGCCATCAGTGCGGCTAGCGGGGGCGACTACAATGAGCAGTTCTTC.

The chain is built from TRBV6-5 and TRBJ1-6; a possible D gene is TRBD1 (5 bases). Trimming pared 2 bases from V and 5 bases from J, leaving 10 bases between. The CDR3 totals 15 residues. Germline assignment: CDR1 MNHEY and CDR2 SVGAGI. CDR3 DNA: TGTGCCAGCAGTTACAGGGGCGGAGATAATTCACCCCTCCACTTT. Translated, it gives CASSYRGGDNSPLHF.

The gene calls are TRBV19 and TRBJ1-1; weak D call: TRBD1 (5 bases). V was cut by 6 bases and J by 5 bases, with 10 bases left in between. CDR3 size: 12 residues. Germline V gene lookup returns CDR1 LNHDA and CDR2 SQIVND (reference sequence). CDR3 region: CASSPGRTEAFF. The CDR3 region has the DNA TGTGCCAGTAGCCCGGGACGGACTGAAGCTTTCTTT. The full variable domain, in which reference TRBV19 and TRBJ1-1 provide the parts outside the CDR3, is DGGITQSPKYLFRKEGQNVTLSCEQNLNHDAMYWYRQDPGQGLRLIYYSQIVNDFQKGDIAEGYSVSREKKESFPLTVTSAQKNPTAFYLCASSPGRTEAFFGQGTRLTVV.

The chain joins TRBV5-1 to TRBJ1-3; 7 positions agree with TRBD1. Germline CDR1 and CDR2: SGHRS and YFSETQ. J gave up 0 bases and V 2 bases, and 2 bases lay outside the gene matches. This CDR3 has 15 residues. This CDR3 is CASSLRQGSGNTIYF. Written as DNA, the CDR3 is TGCGCCAGCAGCTTAAGACAGGGCTCTGGAAACACCATATATTTT.

The chain links TRBV30 to TRBJ1-1; no firm D call. There are 13 residues in the CDR3. Germline V gene sequence: CDR1 GTSNPN, CDR2 SVGIG (reference sequence). V was cut by 3 bases and J by 5 bases, with 13 bases left in between. In DNA, the CDR3 is TGTGCCTGGAGATTCGCCGGAGGGACTGAAGCTTTCTTT. It is translated as CAWRFAGGTEAFF.

This clone was picked up one time. The chain is built from TRBV21-1 and TRBJ2-5; whether TRBD1, the table's D call, matches the DNA was not checked. TRBV21-1 corresponds to a pseudogene. The CDR3 totals 13 residues. DNA of the CDR3: TGTGCCAGCAGCAAAGCCGCAGGGGAGACCCAGTACTTC. Translated, it gives CASSKAAGETQYF.

V gene TRBV7-2 combines with J gene TRBJ2-7; the match to TRBD2 covers 8 bases. After removal of 1 base from V and 3 bases from J, the junction contained 2 bases not matched to a gene. The CDR3 consists of 14 residues. Germline CDR1 reads SGHTA; CDR2 reads FQGNSA. The CDR3 loop reads CASSLGGTSYEQYF. In nucleotides, the CDR3 is TGTGCCAGCAGCTTAGGTGGGACTAGCTACGAGCAGTACTTC.

The chain joins TRBV5-1 to TRBJ1-2; D perhaps matches TRBD1 (5 bases). The V end was cut by 0 bases, the J end by 3 bases, with 9 bases between. CDR3 size: 14 residues. Germline-derived CDR1 and CDR2 are SGHRS and YFSETQ. The CDR3: CASSLVVGDYGYTF. The CDR3 nucleotides read TGCGCCAGCAGCTTGGTAGTAGGGGACTATGGCTACACCTTC.

V is TRBV6-6 and J is TRBJ2-1; the D gene is possibly TRBD2 (6 bases). The length of the CDR3 is 13 residues. V shed 6 bases and J shed 9 bases, with 15 bases lying between them. Germline lookup yields CDR1 MNHNY and CDR2 SVGAGI (reference sequence). The CDR3 sequence: CASSPTSTSEQFF. The DNA for the CDR3 is TGTGCCAGCAGCCCGACTAGTACGAGTGAGCAGTTCTTC.